The text below deals with one T cell receptor beta chain. Its antigen is still unknown. These data are taken from a study of CD8 T cells in ankylosing spondylitis. Study-wide findings and caveats: Reports say disease-linked clones showed up significantly more in matched ankylosing spondylitis synovial fluid.

Each CDR3 protein gets one entry after TCRdb re-called the 5' RACE reads with MiXCR. This sample has roughly 130,000 distinct CDR3 sequences, with roughly 7.3% found just once. CDR1 is SGHAT, CDR2 FQDESV, per germline (reference sequence). Trimming shortened V by 5 bases and J by 7 bases, and 29 bases separated the two germline ends. The CDR3 runs to 18 residues. Sequenced input: blood, either unsorted or a sorted T cell fraction (not recorded which). J is TRBJ1-1 and V is TRBV11-1; D uncertain. This TCR came from a male donor with ankylosing spondylitis or in good health (not recorded which). The CDR3 sequence is CASSQTYLRVAERSEAFF. In nucleotides, the CDR3 is TGTGCCAGCAGCCAAACGTACCTACGGGTCGCGGAGAGGAGTGAAGCTTTCTTT.